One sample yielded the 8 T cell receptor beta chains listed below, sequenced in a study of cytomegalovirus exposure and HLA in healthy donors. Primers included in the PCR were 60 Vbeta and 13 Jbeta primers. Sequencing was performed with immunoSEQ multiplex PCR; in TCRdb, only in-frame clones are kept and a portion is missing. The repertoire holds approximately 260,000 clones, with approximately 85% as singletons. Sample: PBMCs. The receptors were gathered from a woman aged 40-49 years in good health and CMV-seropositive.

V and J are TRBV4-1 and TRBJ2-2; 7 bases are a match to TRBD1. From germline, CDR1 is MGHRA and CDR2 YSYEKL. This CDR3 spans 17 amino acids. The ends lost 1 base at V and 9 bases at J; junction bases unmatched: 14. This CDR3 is CASSQVLSGTEFWELFF. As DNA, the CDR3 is TGCGCCAGCAGCCAAGTTTTATCCGGGACAGAATTCTGGGAGCTGTTTTTT.

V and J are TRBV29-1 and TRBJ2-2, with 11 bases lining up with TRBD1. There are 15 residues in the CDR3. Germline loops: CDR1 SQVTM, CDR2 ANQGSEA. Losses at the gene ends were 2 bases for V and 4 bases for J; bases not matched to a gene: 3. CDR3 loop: CSVETGTGGTGELFF. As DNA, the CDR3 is TGCAGCGTTGAAACCGGGACAGGGGGCACCGGGGAGCTGTTTTTT.

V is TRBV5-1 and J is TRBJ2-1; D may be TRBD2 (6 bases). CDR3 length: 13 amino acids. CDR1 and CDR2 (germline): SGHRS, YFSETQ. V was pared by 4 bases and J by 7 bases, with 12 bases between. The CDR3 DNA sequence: TGCGCCAGCAGCAACCTAGCGACTAATGAGCAGTTCTTC. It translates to CASSNLATNEQFF.

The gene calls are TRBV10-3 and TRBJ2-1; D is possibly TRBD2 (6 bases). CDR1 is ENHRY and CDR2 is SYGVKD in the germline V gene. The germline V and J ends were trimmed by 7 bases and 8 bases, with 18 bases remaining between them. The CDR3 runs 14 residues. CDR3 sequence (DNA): TGTGCCATCACAGCGGGTAAGAGGGGCGATGAGCAGTTCTTC. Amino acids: CAITAGKRGDEQFF.

The chain's CDR3 is CASSLYQGRDYGYTF. CDR3 sequence (DNA): TGTGCCAGCAGTTTATACCAGGGCAGGGACTATGGCTACACCTTC. V usage is TRBV28 and J usage is TRBJ1-2; a possible D gene is TRBD1 (5 bases). The germline gives CDR1 MDHEN, CDR2 SYDVKM. The CDR3 spans 15 residues. Between the trimmed V and J ends, which lost 1 base and 3 bases, there was a span of 12 bases.

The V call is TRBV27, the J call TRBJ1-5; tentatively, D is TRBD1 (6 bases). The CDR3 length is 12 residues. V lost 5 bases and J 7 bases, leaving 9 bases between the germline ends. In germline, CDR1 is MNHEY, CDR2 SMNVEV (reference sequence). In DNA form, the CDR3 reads TGTGCCAGCAGTCCCCAGGGGCAGCCCCAGCATTTT. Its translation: CASSPQGQPQHF.

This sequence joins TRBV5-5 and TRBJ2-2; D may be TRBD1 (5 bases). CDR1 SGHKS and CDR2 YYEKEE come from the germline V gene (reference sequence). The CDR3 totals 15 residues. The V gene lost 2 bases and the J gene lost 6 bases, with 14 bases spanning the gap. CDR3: CASSFSGSVAGELFF. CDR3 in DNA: TGTGCCAGCAGCTTTTCAGGGTCGGTAGCCGGGGAGCTGTTTTTT.

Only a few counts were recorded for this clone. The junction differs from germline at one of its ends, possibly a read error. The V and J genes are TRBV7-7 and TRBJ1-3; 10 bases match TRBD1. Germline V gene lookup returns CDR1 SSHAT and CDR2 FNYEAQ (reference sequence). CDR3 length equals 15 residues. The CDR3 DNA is TGTGCTAGCAGCGCGGGACAGGGGATCGGAAACACCATATATTTT. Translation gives CASSAGQGIGNTIYF. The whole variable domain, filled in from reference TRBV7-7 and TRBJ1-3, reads GAGVSQSPRYKVTKRGQDVTLRCDPISSHATLYWYQQALGQGPEFLTYFNYEAQPDKSGLPSDRFSAERPEGSISTLTIQRTEQRDSAMYRCASSAGQGIGNTIYFGEGSWLTVV.